The 12 T cell receptor beta chains below were found in one sample sequenced in a study of blood T cell repertoires in COVID-19. Sequencing used immunoSEQ multiplex PCR; TCRdb keeps in-frame clones, though not all of them. This sample has over 200,000 clones, with 80% to 85% found just once. The sequencing input was peripheral blood. These receptor sequences come from a human donor in a cohort sampled during active COVID-19.

This chain links TRBV4-2 with TRBJ2-7; 13 nucleotides line up with TRBD2. Germline lookup yields CDR1 LGHNA and CDR2 YNFKEQ. The CDR3 length is 16 residues. V lost 4 bases to trimming and J lost 5 bases; unmatched junction nucleotides: 8. CDR3 coding DNA: TGTGCCAGCAGCCTTGTGGGGACTAGCGGGACCCACGAGCAGTACTTC. Protein: CASSLVGTSGTHEQYF.

The chain links TRBV7-2 to TRBJ2-3; 11 nucleotides agree with TRBD2. Unmatched junction bases numbered 2, after V lost 1 base and J lost 5 bases. Germline CDR1 SGHTA, CDR2 FQGNSA. The length of the CDR3 is 15 residues. CDR3 DNA: TGTGCCAGCAGCTTAGTAGCGGGAGGGGTAGATACGCAGTATTTT. This codes for CASSLVAGGVDTQYF.

This clone was recorded at least ten times. The rearrangement joins TRBV28 to TRBJ2-1; TRBD2 aligns across 8 bases. The V and J ends lost 3 bases and 2 bases, in that order; junction bases with no gene match: 9. The CDR3 is 17 residues long. Germline V CDR1 and CDR2: MDHEN, SYDVKM. CDR3 sequence reads: CASSFPRLARTYNEQFF. Here the CDR3 DNA reads TGTGCCAGCAGTTTCCCCCGACTAGCGCGAACCTACAATGAGCAGTTCTTC.

The V and J genes are TRBV27 and TRBJ1-4, with 9 positions matching TRBD1. This CDR3 is built from 13 residues. Trimming removed 6 bases from V and 8 bases from J; junction bases left unmatched: 4. Germline V CDR1 and CDR2: MNHEY, SMNVEV (reference sequence). The CDR3: CASRGQGREKLFF. Here the CDR3 DNA reads TGTGCCAGCAGAGGACAGGGGAGGGAAAAACTGTTTTTT.

The chain has TRBV6-2 or TRBV6-3 and TRBJ2-2; 11 nucleotides align to TRBD2. Germline-derived CDR1 and CDR2 are MNHEY and SVGEGT. Unmatched junction bases numbered 11, after V lost 4 bases and J lost 4 bases. CDR3 length: 18 amino acids. CDR3 in amino acids: CASSSFLTGLAATGELFF. CDR3 coding DNA: TGTGCCAGCAGTTCCTTTCTAACGGGACTAGCGGCCACCGGGGAGCTGTTTTTT.

This clone has a handful of counts. The chain couples TRBV3-1 (or the pseudogene TRBV3-2) to TRBJ1-2; possibly TRBD1 for D (6 bases). CDR1 and CDR2 (germline): LGHDT, YNNKEL (reference sequence). The ends were cut back, 4 bases at V and 5 bases at J, with 17 bases in the middle. The CDR3 length is 15 residues. The CDR3 here is CASSRAGGRGYGYTF. In DNA form, the CDR3 reads TGTGCCAGCAGCCGGGCGGGGGGCCGTGGTTATGGCTACACCTTC.

This clone was seen a handful of times. CDR3 in amino acids: CASRDGNFYEQYF. The CDR3 coding sequence is TGTGCCAGCAGGGACGGGAACTTTTACGAGCAGTACTTC. The rearrangement joins TRBV5-4 to TRBJ2-7; tentatively, D is TRBD2 (5 bases). The germline gives CDR1 SGHNT, CDR2 YYREEE (reference sequence). V lost 5 bases and J lost 4, with 13 bases in between. This CDR3 has 13 residues.

This clone has a handful of counts. The chain combines TRBV3-1 (or the pseudogene TRBV3-2) with TRBJ1-1, with D possibly being TRBD1 (6 bases). V lost 1 base to trimming and J lost 7 bases, with 16 bases between them. The CDR3 spans 15 residues. Germline CDR1 is LGHDT and CDR2 is YNNKEL (reference sequence). As DNA, the CDR3 is TGTGCCAGCAGCCAAGTGCGGGGGCGTTCGGATGAAGCTTTCTTT. Its protein product is CASSQVRGRSDEAFF.

The chain recombines TRBV3-1 (or the pseudogene TRBV3-2) with TRBJ2-7, with TRBD2 matching over 14 bases. Trimming removed 4 bases from V and 12 bases from J; junction bases left unmatched: 8. Per the germline V gene, CDR1 is LGHDT and CDR2 is YNNKEL (reference sequence). This CDR3 has 14 amino acids. CDR3 residues: CASSPGTSGSNRYF. The CDR3 coding sequence is TGTGCCAGCAGCCCAGGGACTAGCGGGAGCAATCGGTACTTC.

This chain uses TRBV28 with TRBJ2-7; 7 nucleotides agree with TRBD1. V shed 7 bases, J shed 7 bases, and the junction held 10 bases outside the gene matches. From germline, CDR1 is MDHEN and CDR2 SYDVKM. This CDR3 spans 13 amino acids. Here the CDR3 reads CASKKGQPLEQYF. In DNA, the CDR3 is TGTGCCAGCAAGAAGGGACAGCCCCTAGAGCAGTACTTC.

The chain's CDR3 is CARHRGPRNSPLHF. The CDR3 DNA follows: TGTGCCAGGCACAGGGGGCCCCGGAATTCACCCCTCCACTTT. The chain recombines TRBV19 with TRBJ1-6; 9 bases line up with TRBD1. The ends lost 9 bases at V and 7 bases at J; junction bases unmatched: 7. The germline gives CDR1 LNHDA, CDR2 SQIVND (reference sequence). The CDR3 has 14 amino acids.

The gene calls are TRBV9 and TRBJ2-2; D perhaps matches TRBD2 (6 bases). Germline V lookup: CDR1 SGDLS, CDR2 YYNGEE. This CDR3 contains 16 residues. Trimming left V 4 bases short and J 0 bases short, with 13 bases between. The CDR3 DNA sequence: TGTGCCAGCAGCCCGTTGGACTACCCGAACACCGGGGAGCTGTTTTTT. It codes for CASSPLDYPNTGELFF.